The sequence of this T cell receptor (beta chain) was determined in a study of OX40 agonist ivuxolimab in advanced cancers. General study results and limits: Certain nonresponding patients likewise had low normalized T-cell clonal expansion.

The CDR3 covers 13 residues. Germline loops: CDR1 MNHEY, CDR2 SVGAGI. Trimming left V 4 bases short and J 4 bases short, with 10 bases between. Assay used: immunoSEQ multiplex PCR; TCRdb lists only in-frame clones, some missing. The table lists about 21,000 clones, over 70% of them singletons. This clone was observed a few times. Its antigen is unknown. The receptor comes from an adult with an advanced solid tumor such as melanoma, head and neck, liver or kidney cancer. V is TRBV6-5 and J is TRBJ1-1, with a possible D match to TRBD1 (6 bases). The sample in question was CD4+ or CD8+ T cells sorted from blood, obtained in a trial of the OX40 agonist ivuxolimab. CDR3 coding DNA: TGTGCCAGCAGTTTCAGGGGCCCCACTGAAGCTTTCTTT. This encodes CASSFRGPTEAFF.